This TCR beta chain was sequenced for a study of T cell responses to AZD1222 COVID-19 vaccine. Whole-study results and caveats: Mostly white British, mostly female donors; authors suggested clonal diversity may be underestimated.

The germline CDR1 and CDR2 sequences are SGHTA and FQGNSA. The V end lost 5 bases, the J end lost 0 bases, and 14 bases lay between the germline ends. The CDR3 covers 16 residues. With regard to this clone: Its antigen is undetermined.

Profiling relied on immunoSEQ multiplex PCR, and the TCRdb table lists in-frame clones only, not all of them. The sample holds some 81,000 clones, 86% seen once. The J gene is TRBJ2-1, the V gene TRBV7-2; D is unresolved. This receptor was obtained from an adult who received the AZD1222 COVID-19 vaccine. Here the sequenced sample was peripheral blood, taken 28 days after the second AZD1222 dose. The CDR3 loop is CASSLYWGSSYNEQFF. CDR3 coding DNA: TGTGCCAGCAGCCTGTACTGGGGTAGCTCCTACAATGAGCAGTTCTTC.